A selection of T cell receptor beta chains follows, all from one sample in a study of T cells after yellow fever vaccination. TCRdb re-derived calls from the 5' RACE reads in MiXCR, one entry per CDR3 protein. The table includes 250,000 to 300,000 distinct CDR3 sequences, about 5.2% detected once. The material sequenced was CD4+ T cells sorted from PBMCs, taken on the day of the yellow fever booster vaccination. Receptors were obtained from a man aged 18 to 35 who received the YFV17D yellow fever vaccine. The CDR3 runs from the conserved cysteine through the conserved F or W. D genes are given only for firm matches. Clone size is not always given. Where it is, it says once, few, many or a class for expanded clones.

clone_size: many
j_call: TRBJ2-1
v_call: TRBV7-8
d_call: .
cdr3_nt: TGTGCCAGCACATTAGTACGGGGCGGGACCGAGCAGTTCTTC
cdr3_aa: CASTLVRGGTEQFF

clone_size: .
j_call: TRBJ2-1
v_call: TRBV5-1
d_call: .
cdr3_nt: TGCGCCAGCAGCTTGGCGGGCCGGGCCCCAGAGCAGTTCTTC
cdr3_aa: CASSLAGRAPEQFF

clone_size: many
j_call: TRBJ2-3
v_call: TRBV12-3/TRBV12-4
d_call: .
cdr3_nt: TGTGCCAGCAACCCGAATGGGTTCAGCACAGATACGCAGTATTTT
cdr3_aa: CASNPNGFSTDTQYF

clone_size: .
j_call: TRBJ1-2
v_call: TRBV7-2
d_call: .
cdr3_nt: TGTGCCAGCAGCTCCCCAGCAGTAAGCAACTATGGCTACACCTTC
cdr3_aa: CASSSPAVSNYGYTF

clone_size: few
j_call: TRBJ1-2
v_call: TRBV12-3/TRBV12-4
d_call: .
cdr3_nt: TGTGCCAGCAGACCAACAGCCGCCGGAGGCTACACCTTC
cdr3_aa: CASRPTAAGGYTF

clone_size: .
j_call: TRBJ1-2
v_call: TRBV6-1
d_call: .
cdr3_nt: TGTGCCAGCAGATGGGCACCCGAGGAGGGCTATGGCTACACCTTC
cdr3_aa: CASRWAPEEGYGYTF

clone_size: .
j_call: TRBJ1-5
v_call: TRBV6-6
d_call: .
cdr3_nt: TGTGCCAGCAGTTACCCCCATAGCAATCAGCCCCAGCATTTT
cdr3_aa: CASSYPHSNQPQHF

clone_size: few
j_call: TRBJ1-1
v_call: TRBV12-3/TRBV12-4
d_call: TRBD1
cdr3_nt: TGTGCCAGCAGCCCAGGGACAGGGAGGTTGAACACTGAAGCTTTCTTT
cdr3_aa: CASSPGTGRLNTEAFF

clone_size: few
j_call: TRBJ1-5
v_call: TRBV20-1
d_call: .
cdr3_nt: TGCAGTGCCAGACGGAGCAATCAGCCCCAGCATTTT
cdr3_aa: CSARRSNQPQHF

clone_size: .
j_call: TRBJ2-7
v_call: TRBV18
d_call: .
cdr3_nt: TGTGCCAGCTCACCACCGGCGATCAACGAGCAGTACTTC
cdr3_aa: CASSPPAINEQYF

clone_size: few
j_call: TRBJ2-2
v_call: TRBV11-1
d_call: .
cdr3_nt: TGTGCCAGCAGCTTAGCGAGACTAGGAAACACCGGGGAGCTGTTTTTT
cdr3_aa: CASSLARLGNTGELFF

clone_size: many
j_call: TRBJ2-5
v_call: TRBV9
d_call: .
cdr3_nt: TGTGCCAGCAGCGTAACAGACCAAGAGACCCAGTACTTC
cdr3_aa: CASSVTDQETQYF

clone_size: .
j_call: TRBJ1-5
v_call: TRBV12-3/TRBV12-4
d_call: .
cdr3_nt: TGTGCCAGCAGTTTAGAGGGCCGGAGCAATCAGCCCCAGCATTTT
cdr3_aa: CASSLEGRSNQPQHF

clone_size: many
j_call: TRBJ2-5
v_call: TRBV18
d_call: .
cdr3_nt: TGTGCCAGCTCACCTGTTCCAGGGGAAGAGACCCAGTACTTC
cdr3_aa: CASSPVPGEETQYF

clone_size: few
j_call: TRBJ2-1
v_call: TRBV5-4
d_call: .
cdr3_nt: TGTGCCAGCAGCGCCGACGGTCCACACAATGAGCAGTTCTTC
cdr3_aa: CASSADGPHNEQFF

clone_size: many
j_call: TRBJ2-5
v_call: TRBV29-1
d_call: .
cdr3_nt: TGCAGCGTTGAAGATGCGGTGGAGACCCAGTACTTC
cdr3_aa: CSVEDAVETQYF

clone_size: few
j_call: TRBJ2-6
v_call: TRBV5-1
d_call: .
cdr3_nt: TGCGCCAGCAGCTCGACCGCTTCTGGGGCCAACGTCCTGACTTTC
cdr3_aa: CASSSTASGANVLTF

clone_size: many
j_call: TRBJ2-1
v_call: TRBV6-6
d_call: .
cdr3_nt: TGTGCCAGCAGGGAAGGGTCTCCTGAGCAGTTCTTC
cdr3_aa: CASREGSPEQFF

clone_size: few
j_call: TRBJ1-2
v_call: TRBV4-1
d_call: .
cdr3_nt: TGCGCCAGCAGCCACCCGGGTAACTATGGCTACACCTTC
cdr3_aa: CASSHPGNYGYTF

clone_size: many
j_call: TRBJ1-3
v_call: TRBV5-1
d_call: TRBD1
cdr3_nt: TGCGCCAGCAGCCTCGGGACAGGGGTGTTTGGAAACACCATATATTTT
cdr3_aa: CASSLGTGVFGNTIYF